This T cell receptor (beta chain) comes out of a study of CD8 T cells in Susac syndrome. TEMRA cells were FACS-enriched, with CD8+ and CD4+ T cells isolated negatively. The RNA, about 0.5 to 1 ug, was put through reverse transcription using random hexamers. TCRdb ran MiXCR on the immunoSEQ multiplex PCR reads and lists one entry per CDR3 protein. This table holds a few hundred thousand distinct CDR3 sequences, approximately 95% found once. With 6 bases removed from V and 4 bases from J, the gap between germline ends came to 12 bases. The CDR3 length is 13 residues. Germline lookup yields CDR1 MDHEN and CDR2 SYDVKM.

This sequence was found in a human donor with multiple sclerosis. The chain combines TRBV28 with TRBJ2-5; D not resolved. The sequencing sample was made of CD4+ T cells from PBMCs. CDR3 in amino acids: CASRVGNRETQYF. In nucleotides, the CDR3 is TGTGCCAGCAGGGTAGGGAATCGAGAGACCCAGTACTTC.